This entry lists 18 T cell receptor beta chains sequenced from one sample in a study of blood T cell repertoires in COVID-19. Measured with immunoSEQ multiplex PCR; TCRdb has only the in-frame clones, and not every one. The sample yields hundreds of thousands of clones, more than 75% seen once. Sequences were obtained from peripheral blood. The receptors come from a woman in her forties who had recovered from COVID-19.

This chain uses TRBV13 with TRBJ2-7; 8 positions agree with TRBD2. J was trimmed by 6 bases and V by 5 bases; bases with no gene match: 12. This CDR3 has 15 residues. Germline CDR1 and CDR2: PRHDT and FYEKMQ (reference sequence). The CDR3 spells CASSPWERGRGEQYF. The CDR3 nucleotides read TGTGCCAGCAGCCCTTGGGAGCGGGGGCGCGGCGAGCAGTACTTC.

The CDR3 DNA is TGTGCCAGCAGCTTAGGGGGGGTCGAGGCCCAGTACTTC. Amino acid sequence: CASSLGGVEAQYF. The V call is TRBV7-7, the J call TRBJ2-5, with a weak D call TRBD2 (6 bases). This CDR3 is built from 13 residues. Per the germline V gene, CDR1 is SSHAT and CDR2 is FNYEAQ (reference sequence). V was clipped by 1 base and J by 9 bases, with 12 bases between them.

The chain carries TRBV9 and TRBJ2-2; D call uncertain. V was cut by 3 bases and J by 7 bases, with 4 bases left in between. This CDR3 is built from 11 residues. The germline V gene encodes CDR1 SGDLS and CDR2 YYNGEE. The DNA of the CDR3 is TGTGCCAGCAGCGCGGGCGGGGAGCTGTTTTTT. This codes for CASSAGGELFF. Full variable domain (missing parts from reference TRBV9 and TRBJ2-2): DSGVTQTPKHLITATGQRVTLRCSPRSGDLSVYWYQQSLDQGLQFLIQYYNGEERAKGNILERFSAQQFPDLHSELNLSSLELGDSALYFCASSAGGELFFGEGSRLTVL.

V and J are TRBV3-1 (or the pseudogene TRBV3-2) and TRBJ1-5; no reliable D call. With 3 bases removed from V and 1 base from J, the gap between germline ends came to 7 bases. The germline V gene encodes CDR1 LGHDT and CDR2 YNNKEL (reference sequence). This CDR3 is built from 14 residues. CDR3 protein: CASSQGMSNQPQHF. The CDR3 bases are TGTGCCAGCAGCCAGGGCATGAGCAATCAGCCCCAGCATTTT.

This chain links TRBV6-5 with TRBJ2-7; TRBD2 matches at 7 bases. This CDR3 is 14 amino acids long. J lost 7 bases, V lost 4 bases, and 10 bases had no gene match. Germline CDR1 reads MNHEY; CDR2 reads SVGAGI. CDR3 nucleotides: TGTGCCAGCAGTTGGGGGGGAGCCCCCGGGGAGCAGTACTTC. Its protein is CASSWGGAPGEQYF.

This rearrangement joins TRBV14 to TRBJ1-3; D is unclear. The CDR3 covers 15 residues. Germline-derived CDR1 and CDR2 are SGHDN and FVKESK. The V end lost 0 bases, the J end lost 7 bases, and 13 bases lay between the germline ends. Here the CDR3 reads CASSQDRIPANTIYF. The CDR3 bases are TGTGCCAGCAGCCAAGATCGAATTCCCGCGAACACCATATATTTT.

This clone has a single count. The chain is built from TRBV28 and TRBJ2-5; 10 bases align to TRBD2. The length of the CDR3 is 14 residues. The germline CDR1 and CDR2 sequences are MDHEN and SYDVKM. The J segment lost 5 bases and the V segment lost 4 bases, leaving 4 bases of the junction unmatched. The DNA for the CDR3 is TGTGCCAGCAGTTGGTCTAGCGGGAGCGAGACCCAGTACTTC. Its translation is CASSWSSGSETQYF.

This clone was recorded only once. This chain joins TRBV5-1 and TRBJ1-4; TRBD1 matches 7 bases. The CDR3 is made up of 15 amino acids. V trimming: 2 bases; J trimming: 3 bases; junction bases outside the gene matches: 4. Germline CDR1 SGHRS, CDR2 YFSETQ. The CDR3 protein is CASSLNRGANEKLFF. CDR3 nucleotide sequence: TGCGCCAGCAGCTTAAACAGGGGTGCTAATGAAAAACTGTTTTTT.

The chain links TRBV7-9 to TRBJ2-2, with D possibly TRBD1 on 6 matching bases. Per the germline V gene, CDR1 is SEHNR and CDR2 is FQNEAQ (reference sequence). Trimming shortened V by 5 bases and J by 2 bases, and 24 bases separated the two germline ends. The CDR3 contains 19 residues. CDR3 DNA sequence: TGTGCCAGCAGCCCGTCGCCAGGGGCCAGCGGACCCAACACCGGGGAGCTGTTTTTT. Translated: CASSPSPGASGPNTGELFF.

This rearrangement joins TRBV5-1 to TRBJ2-1, with 8 bases identical to TRBD2. CDR3 size: 15 residues. Trimming cost V 4 bases and J 2 bases; bases outside gene matches: 5. Per the germline V gene, CDR1 is SGHRS and CDR2 is YFSETQ. The CDR3 DNA reads as TGCGCCAGCAGCCCAGCGGGAGTGGCCTACAATGAGCAGTTCTTC. Residues: CASSPAGVAYNEQFF.

The chain couples TRBV27 to TRBJ1-4; possible D gene TRBD1, 5 bases. This CDR3 comprises 17 residues. Trimming removed 2 bases from V and 4 bases from J, with 17 bases in between. CDR1 MNHEY and CDR2 SMNVEV come from the germline V gene (reference sequence). The CDR3 loop reads CASSLGQGKGINEKLFF. Here the CDR3 DNA reads TGTGCCAGCAGTTTAGGGCAGGGAAAGGGGATTAATGAAAAACTGTTTTTT.

This chain connects TRBV9 to TRBJ2-7; 11 positions agree with TRBD2. This CDR3 has 15 amino acids. The V and J ends lost 3 bases and 2 bases, in that order; junction bases with no gene match: 4. Germline loops: CDR1 SGDLS, CDR2 YYNGEE. The CDR3, as DNA: TGTGCCAGCAGCGCAGGGACTAGCGGACCCTACGAGCAGTACTTC. Translating it yields CASSAGTSGPYEQYF.

The CDR3 DNA is TGTGCCAGCAGACCCGGACTAGCGGGAGCGGAGACCCAGTACTTC. This codes for CASRPGLAGAETQYF. V usage is TRBV2 and J usage is TRBJ2-5; TRBD2 matches at 13 bases. This CDR3 has 15 residues. The germline V gene has CDR1 SNHLY and CDR2 FYNNEI. The junction had 6 bases not matched to a gene; V was cut back by 6 bases and J by 5 bases.

This clone was counted only a few times. J is TRBJ1-1 and V is TRBV7-3, with TRBD1 as a possible D gene (6 bases). The CDR3 runs to 13 residues. Germline CDR1 SGHTA, CDR2 FQGTGA. V was pared by 5 bases and J by 1 base, with 8 bases between. The CDR3 DNA sequence: TGTGCCAGCAGCCGGGGACAGAACACTGAAGCTTTCTTT. This codes for CASSRGQNTEAFF. Combining the CDR3 with reference TRBV7-3 and TRBJ1-1 gives the whole variable domain GAGVSQTPSNKVTEKGKYVELRCDPISGHTALYWYRQSLGQGPEFLIYFQGTGAADDSGLPNDRFFAVRPEGSVSTLKIQRTERGDSAVYLCASSRGQNTEAFFGQGTRLTVV.

The rearrangement joins TRBV15 to TRBJ2-2; 9 nucleotides align to TRBD2. Germline trimming cut 8 bases from V and 7 bases from J; bases unmatched to any gene: 8. CDR3 length: 14 residues. The germline V gene encodes CDR1 LNHNV and CDR2 YYDKDF (reference sequence). The chain's CDR3 is CATPRGRVGGELFF. The CDR3 DNA reads TGTGCCACCCCCCGCGGGAGGGTGGGCGGGGAGCTGTTTTTT.

This clone appeared a single time. This chain links TRBV5-4 with TRBJ2-3, with TRBD2 matching over 11 bases. Germline CDR1 reads SGHNT; CDR2 reads YYREEE (reference sequence). CDR3 length: 16 residues. Trimming took 7 bases from V and 2 from J; bases not matched to a gene: 9. CDR3 coding DNA: TGTGCCAGCGGCCGGGGGACTAGCGGCCTCACAGATACGCAGTATTTT. It codes for CASGRGTSGLTDTQYF. Full variable domain (rest looked up from reference TRBV5-4 and TRBJ2-3): ETGVTQSPTHLIKTRGQQVTLRCSSQSGHNTVSWYQQALGQGPQFIFQYYREEENGRGNFPPRFSGLQFPNYSSELNVNALELDDSALYLCASGRGTSGLTDTQYFGPGTRLTVL.

The gene calls are TRBV5-4 and TRBJ1-4; 11 nucleotides align to TRBD1. The CDR3 loop spans 16 amino acids. CDR1 SGHNT and CDR2 YYREEE come from the germline V gene (reference sequence). V trimming: 4 bases; J trimming: 2 bases; junction bases outside the gene matches: 4. CDR3 sequence (DNA): TGTGCCAGCAGCCCCGGACAGGGGGCTACTAATGAAAAACTGTTTTTT. It is translated as CASSPGQGATNEKLFF.

This clone was recorded a few times. The chain employs TRBV2 and TRBJ2-7; no reliable D call. The germline V gene has CDR1 SNHLY and CDR2 FYNNEI. Trimming shortened V by 6 bases and J by 5 bases, and 5 bases separated the two germline ends. The CDR3 extends over 10 amino acids. In DNA form, the CDR3 reads TGTGCCAGCAGGGGCCACGAGCAGTACTTC. Its translation: CASRGHEQYF.